This entry lists 24 T cell receptor beta chains sequenced from one sample in a study of cytomegalovirus exposure and HLA in healthy donors. PCR primers comprised 60 Vbeta and 13 Jbeta primers. Generated by immunoSEQ multiplex PCR, the TCRdb table keeps only in-frame clones and is missing some. This sample has about 170,000 clones, with about 80% found just once. The sample was PBMCs. Receptors were obtained from a young woman in good health and CMV-seropositive.

This chain uses TRBV10-3 with TRBJ2-7; 8 bases are shared with TRBD2. This CDR3 is 15 amino acids long. Trimming took 5 bases from V and 1 from J; bases not matched to a gene: 7. The germline V gene encodes CDR1 ENHRY and CDR2 SYGVKD. In DNA form, the CDR3 reads TGTGCCATCAGTTCTCGGGGACTAGGGTCCTACGAGCAGTACTTC. As protein: CAISSRGLGSYEQYF.

This clone was seen a single time. The chain links TRBV5-6 to TRBJ2-7; TRBD2 agrees at 15 bases. The ends lost 4 bases at V and 2 bases at J; junction bases unmatched: 4. The germline CDR1 and CDR2 sequences are SGHDT and YYEEEE. This CDR3 has 16 amino acids. CDR3 DNA sequence: TGTGCCAGCAGCGAGGGACTAGCGGGAGGAACCTACGAGCAGTACTTC. It yields the protein CASSEGLAGGTYEQYF.

To note about this clone: Other DNA sequences in this specimen translate into the identical CDR3. V is TRBV9 and J is TRBJ1-3; 9 bases align to TRBD1. Germline V gene data show CDR1 as SGDLS and CDR2 as YYNGEE. Trimming removed 4 bases from V and 1 base from J; junction bases left unmatched: 3. This CDR3 has 15 residues. The CDR3 region has the DNA TGTGCCAGCAGCTCACAGGGGGCTTCTGGAAACACCATATATTTT. Translated, it gives CASSSQGASGNTIYF.

This clone has a single count. This chain uses TRBV7-2 with TRBJ2-1; TRBD1 matches at 10 bases. With V trimmed by 1 base and J by 6 bases, 12 bases remained unmatched. Germline V gene lookup returns CDR1 SGHTA and CDR2 FQGNSA. The CDR3 is 18 residues long. The chain's CDR3 is CASSLGLDRGRRGNEQFF. CDR3 in DNA: TGTGCCAGCAGCTTAGGTCTGGACAGGGGGAGAAGAGGCAATGAGCAGTTCTTC. The full variable domain, with the rest looked up from reference TRBV7-2 and TRBJ2-1, is GAGVSQSPSNKVTEKGKDVELRCDPISGHTALYWYRQSLGQGLEFLIYFQGNSAPDKSGLPSDRFSAERTGGSVSTLTIQRTQQEDSAVYLCASSLGLDRGRRGNEQFFGPGTRLTVL.

J is TRBJ2-4 and V is TRBV4-3; TRBD1 matches at 7 bases. Trimming took 3 bases from V and 6 from J; bases not matched to a gene: 8. The CDR3 extends over 15 amino acids. Germline lookup yields CDR1 LGHNA and CDR2 YSLEER. CDR3 sequence reads: CASSQLQGIGNIQYF. The CDR3 DNA is TGCGCCAGCAGCCAGCTACAGGGGATCGGAAACATTCAGTACTTC.

The chain recombines TRBV6-5 with TRBJ1-5, with 7 nucleotides matching TRBD1. Germline V CDR1 and CDR2: MNHEY, SVGAGI. The CDR3 contains 15 residues. V lost 2 bases and J lost 0; bases outside the gene matches: 1. Here the CDR3 DNA reads TGTGCCAGCAGTTACCGACAGGGTAGCAATCAGCCCCAGCATTTT. Translation: CASSYRQGSNQPQHF.

The chain combines TRBV19 with TRBJ2-5, with 11 nucleotides matching TRBD2. This CDR3 spans 17 amino acids. CDR1 is LNHDA, CDR2 SQIVND, per germline (reference sequence). J lost 4 bases, V lost 3 bases, and 10 bases had no gene match. The CDR3 DNA follows: TGTGCCAGTAGTATTCCCCCACTAGCGGGAGAAGCAGAGACCCAGTACTTC. Translating gives CASSIPPLAGEAETQYF. Together with reference TRBV19 and TRBJ2-5, the CDR3 gives the full variable domain: DGGITQSPKYLFRKEGQNVTLSCEQNLNHDAMYWYRQDPGQGLRLIYYSQIVNDFQKGDIAEGYSVSREKKESFPLTVTSAQKNPTAFYLCASSIPPLAGEAETQYFGPGTRLLVL.

The chain carries TRBV9 and TRBJ2-1; 10 nucleotides align to TRBD2. The V segment lost 0 bases and the J segment 9 bases; nucleotides outside the gene matches: 6. This CDR3 has 15 amino acids. The germline V gene has CDR1 SGDLS and CDR2 YYNGEE. The CDR3, as DNA: TGTGCCAGCAGCGTAGAGGCTAGCGGGAGTGGTGAGCAGTTCTTC. Translated: CASSVEASGSGEQFF.

The rearrangement uses TRBV5-1 and TRBJ1-2; perhaps TRBD1 as D (6 bases). The ends were cut back, 0 bases at V and 4 bases at J, with 10 bases in the middle. The CDR3 totals 14 residues. Germline CDR1 reads SGHRS; CDR2 reads YFSETQ. The CDR3 is CASSLEAGVYGYTF. CDR3 DNA: TGCGCCAGCAGCTTGGAGGCAGGGGTCTATGGCTACACCTTC.

This chain uses TRBV11-2 with TRBJ2-1; TRBD2 might be the D (5 bases). Germline CDR1 reads SGHAT; CDR2 reads FQNNGV. The CDR3 has 15 residues. Trimming left V 6 bases short and J 2 bases short, with 14 bases between. The CDR3 bases are TGTGCCAGCAGATCAGACGGGGTAGCCTACAATGAGCAGTTCTTC. Amino acids: CASRSDGVAYNEQFF.

V and J are TRBV19 and TRBJ1-5; 11 bases line up with TRBD1. Germline values: CDR1 LNHDA, CDR2 SQIVND (reference sequence). V lost 4 bases and J lost 6; bases outside the gene matches: 5. The CDR3 spans 15 residues. The CDR3 DNA reads TGTGCCAGTAGTAGGACAGGGGGCAATTTTCAGCCCCAGCATTTT. Amino acid sequence: CASSRTGGNFQPQHF.

This clone is medium-sized by share. This chain connects TRBV11-3 to TRBJ2-7; 10 nucleotides match TRBD2. Germline V lookup: CDR1 SGHNT, CDR2 YENEEA. V shed 1 base, J shed 2 bases, and the junction held 8 bases outside the gene matches. There are 17 residues in the CDR3. Here the CDR3 DNA reads TGTGCCAGCAGCTTAGGGATTGGGACTAGCGTAGCCTACGAGCAGTACTTC. Translating it yields CASSLGIGTSVAYEQYF.

The rearrangement links TRBV9 to TRBJ1-1, with TRBD1 matching over 7 bases. Germline V gene lookup returns CDR1 SGDLS and CDR2 YYNGEE. V trimming: 4 bases; J trimming: 4 bases; junction bases outside the gene matches: 7. CDR3 length equals 14 residues. The CDR3 coding sequence is TGTGCCAGCAGCTTAACCGACAGGGTCACTGAAGCTTTCTTT. This gives the protein CASSLTDRVTEAFF.

The V call is TRBV21-1, the J call TRBJ1-3. TRBV21-1 is noted as a pseudogene. This CDR3 spans 16 amino acids. The CDR3, as DNA: TGTGCCAGCAGTAAGCGCAGAGGGGGGGGCGCAAACACCATATATTTT. Amino acids: CASSKRRGGGANTIYF.

This clone was detected only a few times. The chain recombines TRBV7-2 with TRBJ2-7; D might be TRBD2 (6 bases). This CDR3 spans 14 amino acids. The V gene lost 6 bases and the J gene lost 0 bases, with 12 bases spanning the gap. CDR1 is SGHTA, CDR2 FQGNSA, per germline. DNA for the CDR3: TGTGCCAGCAGAATAGACGGGAGCTCCTACGAGCAGTACTTC. Encoded protein: CASRIDGSSYEQYF.

The rearrangement joins TRBV30 to TRBJ1-5; D remains unclear. Trimming shortened V by 3 bases and J by 9 bases, and 12 bases separated the two germline ends. Germline CDR1 and CDR2: GTSNPN and SVGIG (reference sequence). The CDR3 covers 12 residues. CDR3: CAWSVEGRPQHF. Written as DNA, the CDR3 is TGTGCCTGGAGCGTTGAGGGAAGGCCCCAGCATTTT.

This chain uses TRBV19 with TRBJ1-2, with D possibly being TRBD1 (6 bases). V shed 8 bases and J shed 4 bases, with 11 bases lying between them. Germline lookup yields CDR1 LNHDA and CDR2 SQIVND (reference sequence). This CDR3 has 12 residues. The CDR3 sequence is CASAQGGYGYTF. CDR3 sequence (DNA): TGTGCCAGTGCACAGGGCGGCTATGGCTACACCTTC.

V is TRBV5-1 and J is TRBJ1-1, with a weak D call TRBD1 (6 bases). Trimming stripped 5 bases from V and 2 bases from J, with 13 bases between. From germline, CDR1 is SGHRS and CDR2 YFSETQ. There are 14 residues in the CDR3. CDR3 amino acids: CASRPQGVNTEAFF. The CDR3 coding sequence is TGCGCCAGCAGGCCACAGGGTGTTAACACTGAAGCTTTCTTT.

This clone appeared a few times. The rearrangement joins TRBV11-1 to TRBJ2-5; 10 nucleotides agree with TRBD2. CDR3 length equals 15 residues. The V gene's germline CDR1 is SGHAT and CDR2 FQDESV (reference sequence). V was clipped by 5 bases and J by 2 bases; unmatched bases: 5. As DNA, the CDR3 is TGTGCCAGCAGCCCCCGGACTAGCGGACAAGAGACCCAGTACTTC. Amino acid sequence: CASSPRTSGQETQYF.

This rearrangement joins TRBV19 to TRBJ1-5, with D perhaps matching TRBD1 (6 bases). This CDR3 is built from 13 residues. V lost 6 bases to trimming and J lost 2 bases, with 8 bases between them. CDR1 is LNHDA, CDR2 SQIVND, per germline (reference sequence). CDR3 DNA: TGTGCCAGTAGACAGGGTGGCAATCAGCCCCAGCATTTT. Encoded protein: CASRQGGNQPQHF.

The chain couples TRBV19 to TRBJ2-5; D is undetermined. The CDR3 consists of 13 residues. The germline V gene has CDR1 LNHDA and CDR2 SQIVND (reference sequence). The V end was cut by 10 bases, the J end by 0 bases, with 12 bases between. This CDR3 is CATAPGYQETQYF. The CDR3 nucleotides are TGTGCCACCGCCCCTGGCTACCAAGAGACCCAGTACTTC.

The J gene is TRBJ2-7, the V gene TRBV4-3; D call uncertain. The germline CDR1 and CDR2 sequences are LGHNA and YSLEER. The V end was cut by 4 bases, the J end by 2 bases, with 15 bases between. The CDR3 consists of 15 residues. The CDR3, as DNA: TGCGCCAGCAGCCGAGAGCTCTCCCGGGCCTACGAGCAGTACTTC. It is translated as CASSRELSRAYEQYF.

This chain uses TRBV11-3 with TRBJ2-5, with D tentatively TRBD2 (6 bases). The CDR3 runs 16 residues. The germline V gene has CDR1 SGHNT and CDR2 YENEEA. Deletions cut 5 bases from V and 0 bases from J, with 16 bases between. This CDR3 is CASSPGVADHQETQYF. CDR3 bases: TGTGCCAGCAGCCCGGGAGTAGCGGACCACCAAGAGACCCAGTACTTC.

The rearrangement uses TRBV6-5 and TRBJ2-5, with 9 bases matching TRBD2. The germline gives CDR1 MNHEY, CDR2 SVGAGI. With V trimmed by 0 bases and J by 9 bases, 11 bases remained unmatched. This CDR3 has 16 residues. The CDR3, as DNA: TGTGCCAGCAGTTACTCACCTAGCGGGGCCGGGATGGCCCAGTACTTC. Translation gives CASSYSPSGAGMAQYF.